This T cell receptor beta chain was recovered during a study of cytomegalovirus exposure and HLA in healthy donors (dated by TCRdb to the late 2010s). About the full investigation: An earlier analysis of 587 of the donors reported 276 Gb of sequence data and 95 million to 140 million unique TCR beta sequences obtained from 150 million to 200 million T cells. An early release that covered 500 to 800 HLA-typed donors contained approximately 300 gigabases of sequencing data and around 80 million unique TCR sequences. Of the roughly 400 genotyped donors, about 80% fell in the genetic ancestry cluster associated with self-reported Caucasian donors. The study aimed to test whether cataloging public T cell receptors could reveal signatures of past pathogen exposure. The study used immunosequencing to profile the T cell repertoires of approximately 640 subjects and linked those repertoires to cytomegalovirus serostatus. In addition to the first cohort of 650 to 800 subjects, a separate validation cohort of 120 different subjects was used. The study combined high-throughput TCR immunosequencing, statistical association of individual TCRs with disease status, and machine learning to predict cytomegalovirus infection status. In a later analysis, previously published TCR beta repertoires from fewer than 750 donors were re-analyzed and high-resolution HLA genotyping was added so that TCR occurrence patterns could be studied. In the later analysis, no new phenotypic data were used to find candidate immune exposures; instead, reliance was placed on TCR beta sequences and their occurrence across donors. In an earlier analysis of more than 550 of the donors, high-throughput TCR beta sequencing was used to judge whether each TCR beta V gene segment behaved as functional or pseudogenic. Donor age, sex, ethnicity and CMV serostatus were compiled alongside the repertoire data. Genome-wide SNP genotypes for about three fifths of the roughly 700 donors were used in a later genetic analysis, which treated that subset as a discovery cohort. Every discovery cohort repertoire had been produced on one sequencing platform. Class I and class II HLA loci were covered by the typing at four-digit resolution. Typing coverage varied by locus: 629-630 donors for A, B, C, DRB1 and DQB1; 500 to 550 for DQA1; more than 600 for DPA1; roughly 450 for DPB1. Four to six DR-DQ haplotypes were handled as single units for association and clustering, since linkage in the cohort was strong. Among 300 to 500 genotyped donors of the cohort, an average of around 250,000 unique TCR beta nucleotide sequences was sequenced per donor, of which about 18% were non-productive. Paper-wide results and their limitations: An association between a missense DCLRE1C variant and V-gene and J-gene trimming of TCR beta chains was found in a later genetic analysis and replicated in an independent cohort. While some public TCRs were present in many individuals, most TCR sequences turned up only very rarely across donors. In a later analysis, TCR association rates were found to vary across HLA loci, with the most associated TCRs seen for DRB1 alleles and the fewest for HLA-C alleles. A later genetic analysis reported fewer N-insertions in productive TCRs among donors in an Asian-associated ancestry cluster than the approximately 670-donor mean. The study listed 170 or so TCR beta chains as associated with cytomegalovirus. When HLA alleles, especially DR and DQ, strongly co-occurred, TCR associations were difficult to assign to individual alleles. In both the original and validation cohorts, the classifier was reported to diagnose cytomegalovirus status with high specificity and sensitivity. A further reported finding was that TCR beta sequences accurately predicted the HLA-A and HLA-B alleles for most subjects in the first cohort. The earlier analysis of a few hundred of the donors excluded approximately 17 rarely observed V segments, including chromosome 9 orphons, because counts were too low. In vitro tests confirmed that three of the cytomegalovirus-associated TCR beta chains recognize cytomegalovirus antigens. Presence/absence analyses assumed roughly uniform sequencing depth across donors, an assumption that may not hold. CMV serostatus was the only immune exposure information available for the cohort. In a later analysis, HLA-associated TCR beta chains showed more clonal expansion and lower generation probabilities than non-associated chains that were equally common. Because some donors lacked HLA typing at each locus, the association tests relied only on the typed subset. A cluster of highly shared sequence variants was judged likely to represent a technical artifact of the sequencing pipeline. Correlated functional status among segregating V segments might be attributable to linkage disequilibrium, but an unknown experimental factor could not be ruled out. A later analysis reported that several top co-occurrence clusters appeared linked to parvovirus B19, influenza, CMV and Epstein-Barr virus. Only TCR beta chains were sequenced in this cohort, and the absence of alpha or paired-chain data limited detectable features. The authors suggested that the approach could potentially be generalized to other disease states and immunological phenotypes. According to a later analysis, most CMV-associated TCR beta chains appeared to be HLA-restricted, and the HLA associations seemed to be driven largely by CMV exposure. The 87-base-pair reads could not distinguish some IMGT-functional V segments, including TRBV6-2 and TRBV6-3, so those segments were excluded. In an earlier analysis of roughly 500 of the donors, most TCR beta V segments appeared in productive rearrangements about 87% or about 30% of the time, broadly matching IMGT annotations. Specific HLA alleles were associated with 18,000 or so TCR beta sequences at a false discovery rate of 0.05 in a later analysis.

The library was generated by the immunoSEQ multiplex PCR assay. A mixture of 60 forward primers for TCR Vbeta segments and 13 reverse primers for TCR Jbeta segments was used in the multiplex PCR. A multiplex PCR assay on genomic DNA amplified the CDR3 region of rearranged TCR beta genes. The amplified TCR beta libraries were sequenced on the Illumina HiSeq System as 87-base-pair reads. The original methods were these. A later analysis tallied 75 million to 85 million unique TCR beta chains across the roughly 610 repertoires, and some 12 million of those chains were shared by two or more donors. Raw reads were error-corrected and collapsed into unique sequences with a nearest-neighbor algorithm that merged closely related sequences to remove PCR and sequencing errors. V, D and J gene segments were assigned by aligning CDR3 sequences to IMGT reference sequences. For a sequence to be retained, a match of at least six nucleotides was required to both a V gene segment and a J gene segment. A rearrangement counted as productive if the CDR3 had no stop codons and remained in frame with V and J, and every other rearrangement counted as non-productive. Following IMGT convention, CDR3 was defined as the stretch from the second conserved V-encoded cysteine up to the conserved J-encoded phenylalanine. The earlier analysis of about 640 of the donors excluded any sequence lacking an unambiguous match to a single V gene segment. In an earlier analysis of approximately 610 of the donors, V segments were called functional above 56.7% productive rearrangements and were called segregating when the between-donor standard deviation exceeded 5%. To diagnose cytomegalovirus status from the catalog of TCR beta chain sequences, a statistical classification framework was built. In a later analysis, V and J genes were assigned by comparing TCR nucleotide sequences against IMGT/GENE-DB human TR gene sequences. A later analysis assigned CDR3 sequences and most-parsimonious VDJ recombination scenarios with the TCRdist pipeline. In a later analysis, each TCR beta chain was defined by its CDR3 amino acid sequence together with its V-gene family, and reads without a unique V-gene family were excluded. A later analysis removed several hundred highly shared, low-generation-probability nucleotide sequences to deal with suspected cross-contamination and a sequencing artifact. For each public chain, a later analysis derived a clonal expansion index from normalized ranks of inferred template counts within each repertoire. A later analysis computed generation probabilities with a VDJ recombination model fitted to out-of-frame rearrangements, and checked the results against IGoR. In a later analysis, TCR-TCR, TCR-HLA and TCR-CMV co-occurrence was scored with hypergeometric tests, and a repertoire-size bias correction was applied to TCR pairs. A later analysis estimated false discovery rates by permuting HLA or CMV assignments 20 times. In a later analysis, co-occurring TCRs were grouped using DBSCAN, with TCRdist sequence similarity added in when clustering inside HLA-allele-positive subsets. For co-occurrence clustering, repertoires with fewer than 30,000 or more than 120,000 public chains were excluded, along with about five repertoires with anomalous nucleotide sharing. The clones in this table, taken by TCRdb from immuneACCESS, are in-frame only. Not every clone is retained; where verified, under half of the shortfall comes from an unresolved V gene, and the cause of the rest is unknown. D and trimming come from the DNA, and the V and J calls and clone size come from that table. The record for this sample contains roughly 100,000 clones. The top ten clonotypes cover about 3.5% of the sample.

Here V drops 8 bases and J drops 0 bases, and the junction holds 8 bases not matched to any gene. CDR1 is given as LNHNV and CDR2 as YYDKDF, both from the germline V gene (reference sequence). Counted from cysteine to phenylalanine, this CDR3 has 16 amino acids. Of all the DNA, just the CDR3 is kept, 48 bases in frame from base 1. The cohort consisted of 666 healthy bone marrow donors. All cohort members were sampled while nominally healthy, although unrecorded immune exposures were likely present. The donor tested CMV seronegative, placing the donor among the 300 to 400 seronegative members of the cohort. A peripheral blood sample was provided by each donor, and peripheral blood mononuclear cells were used for TCR beta sequencing. The Qiagen DNeasy Blood Extraction Kit was used to extract genomic DNA from the blood cell samples. With regard to this clone: Its antigen remains unidentified.

The source of this sequence is a man aged 40-49 years in good health and CMV-seronegative. The sample consisted of PBMCs. The sequence joins TRBV15 to TRBJ2-2; a stretch of 8 junction bases matches TRBD2. The nucleotides are TGTGCCACCCTTAGAAGCGGGGGCTCGAACACCGGGGAGCTGTTTTTT. Its amino acids are CATLRSGGSNTGELFF.